The T cell receptor beta chain described here comes from a study of monozygotic twins with inflammatory bowel disease. TCRdb reprocessed the 5' RACE reads; each CDR3 protein has one entry and no DNA is given. This listing includes 440,000 or so distinct CDR3 sequences. From germline, CDR1 is SGHTA and CDR2 FQGNSA. This CDR3 has 15 residues. This TCR came from a human donor with ulcerative colitis or Crohn's disease, or a healthy co-twin of an affected twin (not recorded which). The sequenced sample consisted of blood. This rearrangement joins TRBV7-2 to TRBJ2-5; the TCRdb D gene call, TRBD2, has no DNA to confirm it. CDR3 region: CASSPQLAVQETQYF.